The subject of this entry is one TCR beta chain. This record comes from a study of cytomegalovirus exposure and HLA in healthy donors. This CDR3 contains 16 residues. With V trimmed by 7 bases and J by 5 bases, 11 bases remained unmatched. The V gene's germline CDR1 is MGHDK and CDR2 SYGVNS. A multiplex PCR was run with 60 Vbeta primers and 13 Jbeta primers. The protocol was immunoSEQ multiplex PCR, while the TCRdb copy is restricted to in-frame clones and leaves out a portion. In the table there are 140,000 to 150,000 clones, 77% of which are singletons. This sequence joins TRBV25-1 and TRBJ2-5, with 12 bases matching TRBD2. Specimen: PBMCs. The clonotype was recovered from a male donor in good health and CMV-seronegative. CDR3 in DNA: TGTGCCAGCATCCAGACTAGCGGGGGCCGTGGGGAGACCCAGTACTTC. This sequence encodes CASIQTSGGRGETQYF. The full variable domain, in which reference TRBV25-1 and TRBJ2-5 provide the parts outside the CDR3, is EADIYQTPRYLVIGTGKKITLECSQTMGHDKMYWYQQDPGMELHLIHYSYGVNSTEKGDLSSESTVSRIRTEHFPLTLESARPSHTSQYLCASIQTSGGRGETQYFGPGTRLLVL.